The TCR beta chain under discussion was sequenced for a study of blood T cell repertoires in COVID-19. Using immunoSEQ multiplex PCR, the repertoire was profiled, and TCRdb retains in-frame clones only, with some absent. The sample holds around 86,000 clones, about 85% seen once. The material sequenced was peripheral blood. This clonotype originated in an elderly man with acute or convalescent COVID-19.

CDR3 region: CATGRLAGADEQFF. The CDR3 coding sequence is TGTGCCACCGGGCGACTAGCGGGAGCTGATGAGCAGTTCTTC. The chain uses TRBV15 and TRBJ2-1; 12 bases align to TRBD2. The junction had 7 bases not matched to a gene; V was cut back by 8 bases and J by 8 bases. This CDR3 is 14 amino acids long. CDR1 is LNHNV and CDR2 is YYDKDF in the germline V gene (reference sequence).